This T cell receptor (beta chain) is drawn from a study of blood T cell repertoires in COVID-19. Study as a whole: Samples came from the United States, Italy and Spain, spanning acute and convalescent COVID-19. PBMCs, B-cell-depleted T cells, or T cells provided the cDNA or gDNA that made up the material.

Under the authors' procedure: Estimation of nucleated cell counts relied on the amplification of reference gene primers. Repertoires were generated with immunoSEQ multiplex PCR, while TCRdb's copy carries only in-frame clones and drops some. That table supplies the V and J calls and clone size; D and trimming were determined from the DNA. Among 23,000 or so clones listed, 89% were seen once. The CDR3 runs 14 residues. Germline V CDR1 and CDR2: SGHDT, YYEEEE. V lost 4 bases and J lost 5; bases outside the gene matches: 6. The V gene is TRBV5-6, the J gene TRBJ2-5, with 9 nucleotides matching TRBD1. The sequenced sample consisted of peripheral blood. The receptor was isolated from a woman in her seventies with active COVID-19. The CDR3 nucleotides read TGTGCCAGCAGCGGGACAGGGACGGGGGAGACCCAGTACTTC. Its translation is CASSGTGTGETQYF.